One sample yielded the 27 T cell receptor beta chains listed below, sequenced in a study of cytomegalovirus exposure and HLA in healthy donors. The primer mix had 60 Vbeta and 13 Jbeta primers. The assay was immunoSEQ multiplex PCR, and TCRdb's table has in-frame clones only and misses some. The sample includes 140,000 to 150,000 clones. The source material was PBMCs. These receptor sequences come from a male donor in good health and CMV-seronegative.

This chain links TRBV5-1 with TRBJ2-2; tentative D call: TRBD1 (6 bases). CDR1 and CDR2 (germline): SGHRS, YFSETQ. CDR3 size: 15 residues. V gave up 4 bases and J gave up 1 base, with 11 bases separating them. Here the CDR3 DNA reads TGCGCCAGCAGCCTTACAGGGCAGAACACCGGGGAGCTGTTTTTT. Translating gives CASSLTGQNTGELFF.

This chain's CDR3 is CASSYAGGTVDYGYTF. CDR3 bases: TGTGCCAGCAGCTACGCGGGGGGGACAGTTGACTATGGCTACACCTTC. The chain combines TRBV7-2 with TRBJ1-2; 7 positions agree with TRBD1. The CDR3 has 16 residues. J lost 3 bases, V lost 4 bases, and 11 bases had no gene match. CDR1 SGHTA and CDR2 FQGNSA come from the germline V gene.

The J gene is TRBJ2-3, the V gene TRBV30; TRBD2 aligns across 12 bases. V dropped 2 bases and J dropped 1; count of bases not matched to a gene: 7. The CDR3 has 17 amino acids. CDR1 is GTSNPN, CDR2 SVGIG, per germline (reference sequence). For the CDR3, the DNA is TGTGCCTGGAGTCCCGACAGGACTAGCGGGGGCACAGATACGCAGTATTTT. Translating it yields CAWSPDRTSGGTDTQYF.

The chain links TRBV12-5 to TRBJ1-1; 7 nucleotides match TRBD1. V lost 3 bases, J lost 0 bases, and 7 bases stayed unmatched. CDR1 and CDR2 (germline): LGHNT, FRNRAP. This CDR3 spans 16 amino acids. This chain's CDR3 is CASGFSTGNMNTEAFF. Written as DNA, the CDR3 is TGTGCTAGTGGTTTTTCGACAGGGAATATGAACACTGAAGCTTTCTTT.

The chain has TRBV30 and TRBJ2-3, with 12 nucleotides matching TRBD2. V lost 2 bases and J lost 6; bases outside the gene matches: 3. Germline-derived CDR1 and CDR2 are GTSNPN and SVGIG (reference sequence). The CDR3 runs to 14 residues. The CDR3 is CAWSTLAGGDTQYF. CDR3 bases: TGTGCCTGGAGTACCCTAGCGGGGGGGGATACGCAGTATTTT.

The chain carries TRBV6-1 and TRBJ1-6, with 8 bases fitting TRBD1. The V segment lost 0 bases and the J segment 9 bases; nucleotides outside the gene matches: 7. Germline CDR1 MNHNS, CDR2 SASEGT. The CDR3 runs 16 residues. This CDR3 is CASSEAWSGTGSPLHF. CDR3 bases: TGTGCCAGCAGTGAAGCCTGGTCAGGGACAGGTTCACCCCTCCACTTT.

The rearrangement joins TRBV5-6 to TRBJ1-1, with a weak D call TRBD1 (5 bases). Germline V gene lookup returns CDR1 SGHDT and CDR2 YYEEEE. This CDR3 spans 15 amino acids. V shed 4 bases and J shed 1 base, with 14 bases lying between them. The CDR3, as DNA: TGTGCCAGCAGCCCAACGGGGGAGACGAACACTGAAGCTTTCTTT. It specifies CASSPTGETNTEAFF.

This sequence joins TRBV5-6 and TRBJ2-7, with 9 bases aligning to TRBD1. This CDR3 has 15 amino acids. Germline V gene sequence: CDR1 SGHDT, CDR2 YYEEEE. J was trimmed by 2 bases and V by 4 bases; bases with no gene match: 7. The CDR3 coding sequence is TGTGCCAGCAGCGAGCAGGGACAGGGAGCCTACGAGCAGTACTTC. Translated: CASSEQGQGAYEQYF.

The chain recombines TRBV4-2 with TRBJ1-1; 7 nucleotides match TRBD1. The junction had 7 bases not matched to a gene; V was cut back by 1 base and J by 5 bases. CDR3 length: 15 residues. Germline assignment: CDR1 LGHNA and CDR2 YNFKEQ. Here the CDR3 reads CASSQGVGGDTEAFF. The DNA of the CDR3 is TGTGCCAGCAGCCAAGGGGTAGGGGGCGATACTGAAGCTTTCTTT.

The genes are TRBV7-9 and TRBJ2-7; no clear D gene. The V and J ends lost 3 bases and 7 bases respectively, with 7 bases between them. There are 11 residues in the CDR3. Germline CDR1 reads SEHNR; CDR2 reads FQNEAQ (reference sequence). The CDR3, as DNA: TGTGCCAGCAGCTTGATTCAGGAGCAGTACTTC. Translation: CASSLIQEQYF.

This sequence joins TRBV28 and TRBJ1-3; 7 nucleotides match TRBD1. The CDR3 length is 14 residues. CDR1 is MDHEN, CDR2 SYDVKM, per germline. V lost 5 bases and J lost 4; bases outside the gene matches: 5. This CDR3 reads CASSERTGGNTIYF. The CDR3 region has the DNA TGTGCCAGCAGTGAGCGGACAGGAGGAAACACCATATATTTT.

The V call is TRBV25-1, the J call TRBJ2-1, with a weak D call TRBD2 (5 bases). The CDR3 has 12 residues. V lost 3 bases and J lost 9, with 9 bases in between. Germline CDR1 reads MGHDK; CDR2 reads SYGVNS. CDR3 bases: TGTGCCAGCAGTGACGGGAAAAGTGAGCAGTTCTTC. This gives the protein CASSDGKSEQFF.

The gene calls are TRBV5-4 and TRBJ1-2; TRBD1 aligns across 9 bases. Germline V gene data show CDR1 as SGHNT and CDR2 as YYREEE (reference sequence). The CDR3 has 14 amino acids. The ends lost 4 bases at V and 7 bases at J; junction bases unmatched: 8. The CDR3 DNA sequence: TGTGCCAGCAGCGCACCTAACAGGGGGCTTGGCTACACCTTC. This encodes CASSAPNRGLGYTF.

The CDR3 bases are TGCGCCAGCAGCCAAGCTGGGGAGCTGTTTTTT. This sequence encodes CASSQAGELFF. The chain joins TRBV4-1 to TRBJ2-2, with no clear D. The germline V and J ends were trimmed by 1 base and 8 bases, with 2 bases remaining between them. The CDR3 is 11 residues long. Germline loops: CDR1 MGHRA, CDR2 YSYEKL.

The chain couples TRBV18 to TRBJ1-5, with a tentative D call TRBD1 (6 bases). The germline gives CDR1 KGHSH, CDR2 LQKENI. The CDR3 sequence is 17 residues long. Trimming pared 6 bases from V and 2 bases from J, leaving 20 bases between. The CDR3 nucleotides read TGTGCCAGCTCCGTGTCGGACAGACGTATCGGCAATCAGCCCCAGCATTTT. This sequence encodes CASSVSDRRIGNQPQHF.

The rearrangement uses TRBV28 and TRBJ1-2, with a tentative D call TRBD1 (6 bases). Germline CDR1 is MDHEN and CDR2 is SYDVKM. The V end was cut by 8 bases, the J end by 7 bases, with 29 bases between. The CDR3 totals 17 residues. The CDR3 coding sequence is TGTGCCAGCGTTAGCACAAGAAGACCAGGGGCGTTCAGTGGCTACACCTTC. It is translated as CASVSTRRPGAFSGYTF.

The chain uses TRBV6-5 and TRBJ2-5, with D hard to call. The CDR3 sequence is 15 residues long. The germline V gene encodes CDR1 MNHEY and CDR2 SVGAGI. V shed 2 bases and J shed 2 bases, with 12 bases lying between them. The CDR3 protein is CASSYVRSLQETQYF. CDR3 sequence (DNA): TGTGCCAGCAGTTACGTGCGGAGCCTACAAGAGACCCAGTACTTC.

This sequence joins TRBV30 and TRBJ2-7; 12 bases are a match to TRBD2. After removal of 2 bases from V and 7 bases from J, the junction contained 21 bases not matched to a gene. Germline CDR1 and CDR2: GTSNPN and SVGIG (reference sequence). CDR3 length: 19 amino acids. CDR3 nucleotide sequence: TGTGCCTGGAGTCGTACCCTGATGACAGGGCTAGCGGGAGGGAGAGAGCAGTACTTC. It translates to CAWSRTLMTGLAGGREQYF. The complete variable domain, with remaining parts taken from reference TRBV30 and TRBJ2-7, reads SQTIHQWPATLVQPVGSPLSLECTVEGTSNPNLYWYRQAAGRGLQLLFYSVGIGQISSEVPQNLSASRPQDRQFILSSKKLLLSDSGFYLCAWSRTLMTGLAGGREQYFGPGTRLTVT.

The chain carries TRBV11-2 and TRBJ2-1, with 9 bases fitting TRBD1. CDR1 and CDR2 from the germline V gene are SGHAT and FQNNGV. This CDR3 contains 15 residues. With V trimmed by 5 bases and J by 7 bases, 9 bases remained unmatched. The CDR3 DNA reads TGTGCCAGCAGCCCCCGACAGGGGGTGCGGAATGAGCAGTTCTTC. Translation: CASSPRQGVRNEQFF.

This chain joins TRBV5-1 and TRBJ1-1, with a weak D call TRBD1 (5 bases). Germline loops: CDR1 SGHRS, CDR2 YFSETQ. The V gene lost 0 bases and the J gene lost 14 bases, with 20 bases spanning the gap. The CDR3 loop spans 14 amino acids. CDR3 coding DNA: TGCGCCAGCAGCTTGGATGGGGGGACTTCTCAGTCCTTCTTT. Amino acids: CASSLDGGTSQSFF.

V is TRBV7-9 and J is TRBJ2-2; 9 nucleotides line up with TRBD2. The CDR3 consists of 17 residues. V shed 5 bases, J shed 5 bases, and the junction held 12 bases outside the gene matches. Germline V gene sequence: CDR1 SEHNR, CDR2 FQNEAQ (reference sequence). CDR3 sequence: CASSQSSGRKRTGELFF. In DNA, the CDR3 is TGTGCCAGCAGCCAAAGTAGCGGGAGAAAAAGGACCGGGGAGCTGTTTTTT.

The rearrangement uses TRBV6-1 and TRBJ2-7; D possibly corresponds to TRBD2 (5 bases). Trimming took 7 bases from V and 4 from J, leaving 20 bases between them. CDR3 length equals 15 residues. CDR1 and CDR2 (germline): MNHNS, SASEGT. The CDR3 spells CASNVTPLRGYEQYF. The CDR3 DNA reads as TGTGCCAGCAATGTAACACCCCTACGGGGATACGAGCAGTACTTC.

The V and J genes are TRBV5-6 and TRBJ2-1; weak D call: TRBD2 (6 bases). Looked up from germline, CDR1 is SGHDT and CDR2 is YYEEEE. The CDR3 is 10 residues long. The CDR3 here is CAWGDNEQFF. The CDR3 nucleotides are TGTGCATGGGGGGACAATGAGCAGTTCTTC. Full variable domain (outside the CDR3, taken from reference TRBV5-6 and TRBJ2-1): DAGVTQSPTHLIKTRGQQVTLRCSPKSGHDTVSWYQQALGQGPQFIFQYYEEEERQRGNFPDRFSGHQFPNYSSELNVNALLLGDSALYLCAWGDNEQFFGPGTRLTVL.

The rearrangement uses TRBV14 and TRBJ2-7; D possibly corresponds to TRBD1 (5 bases). CDR1 is SGHDN and CDR2 is FVKESK in the germline V gene. This CDR3 spans 14 amino acids. The V end was cut by 4 bases, the J end by 4 bases, with 14 bases between. The CDR3 region is CASSLGDYRYEQYF. CDR3 DNA: TGTGCCAGCAGCCTCGGCGATTACAGGTACGAGCAGTACTTC. Complete variable domain (other parts from reference TRBV14 and TRBJ2-7): EAGVTQFPSHSVIEKGQTVTLRCDPISGHDNLYWYRRVMGKEIKFLLHFVKESKQDESGMPNNRFLAERTGGTYSTLKVQPAELEDSGVYFCASSLGDYRYEQYFGPGTRLTVT.

V gene TRBV18 combines with J gene TRBJ2-7; the D is unclear. The ends were cut back, 5 bases at V and 4 bases at J, with 9 bases in the middle. Germline CDR1 and CDR2: KGHSH and LQKENI. The CDR3 is 12 amino acids. CDR3 sequence reads: CASSGQKYEQYF. The CDR3, as DNA: TGTGCCAGCTCAGGGCAGAAGTACGAGCAGTACTTC.

CDR3 DNA sequence: TGTGCCTGGAGCCGGGGGCTAGCGGACTACAATGAGCAGTTCTTC. Encoded protein: CAWSRGLADYNEQFF. The chain combines TRBV30 with TRBJ2-1, with TRBD2 as a possible D gene (7 bases). V was pared by 3 bases and J by 3 bases, with 15 bases between. Per the germline V gene, CDR1 is GTSNPN and CDR2 is SVGIG (reference sequence). This CDR3 region has 15 residues. The whole variable domain, filled in from reference TRBV30 and TRBJ2-1, reads SQTIHQWPATLVQPVGSPLSLECTVEGTSNPNLYWYRQAAGRGLQLLFYSVGIGQISSEVPQNLSASRPQDRQFILSSKKLLLSDSGFYLCAWSRGLADYNEQFFGPGTRLTVL.

The rearrangement links TRBV25-1 to TRBJ1-2, with a tentative D call TRBD1 (6 bases). The ends were cut back, 6 bases at V and 2 bases at J, with 10 bases in the middle. The CDR3 runs to 13 residues. Looked up from germline, CDR1 is MGHDK and CDR2 is SYGVNS. As DNA, the CDR3 is TGTGCCAGCAGACCGGGGGGCAACTATGGCTACACCTTC. Translated, it gives CASRPGGNYGYTF.